This T cell receptor (beta chain) stems from a study of T-cell memory formation after mild COVID-19. On the study more broadly: Largely, TCR clusters stayed within a single donor. General study results and limits: There were some responding clones in pre-infection memory, which suggested that cross-reactive memory had joined.

As concerns this clonotype: Its antigen is not known.

TCRdb itself ran the 5' RACE reads through MiXCR, one entry per CDR3 protein. Found here are 210,000 or so distinct CDR3 sequences, 15% to 20% of them singletons; the top ten hold 2.4%. The source material was PBMCs or a T cell subset sorted from them (not recorded which). The sequence came from an adult woman who had mild COVID-19 (a few samples of this study predate the infection). Cell type and time point are not known.

The CDR3 loop is CASRPDSTQETQYF. The CDR3, as DNA: TGCGCCAGCCGCCCCGACAGCACCCAAGAGACCCAGTACTTC. This rearrangement joins TRBV5-1 to TRBJ2-5; D possibly corresponds to TRBD1 (5 bases). V dropped 7 bases and J dropped 1 base, with 14 bases sitting between them. CDR1 and CDR2 (germline): SGHRS, YFSETQ. The CDR3 contains 14 residues.